Listed below are T cell receptor beta chains from one sample, sequenced in a study of OX40 agonist ivuxolimab in advanced cancers. Some clones are missing from TCRdb's copy, which holds only in-frame ones; the method was immunoSEQ multiplex PCR. The sample holds about 35,000 clones; around 93% are singletons and the top ten take around 35%. Sequencing used CD4+ or CD8+ T cells sorted from blood, obtained in a trial of the OX40 agonist ivuxolimab. Receptor source: an adult with an advanced solid tumor such as melanoma, head and neck, liver or kidney cancer. The CDR3 runs from the conserved cysteine through the conserved F or W. D genes are given only for firm matches. Where a row states a size, it is once, few, many or the class of an expanded clone; other rows omit it.

D gene,V gene,clone size,J gene,CDR3 DNA,CDR3 protein
TRBD1,TRBV19,.,TRBJ2-7,TGTGCCAGTAGTATAGCCTTCTTTGGACAGGGAGTCTACGAGCAGTACTTC,CASSIAFFGQGVYEQYF
.,TRBV23-1,.,TRBJ2-3,TGCGCCAGCACCCCATTAGGTGTAGTTGGAGATACGCAGTATTTT,CASTPLGVVGDTQYF
.,TRBV7-9,.,TRBJ2-7,TGTGCCAGCAGCCCTGAATACTACGAGCAGTACTTC,CASSPEYYEQYF
.,TRBV28,.,TRBJ2-5,TGTGCCAGCAGTTTCCGCTGGGCAGCCGACGATCGTCCCTTTGAAGAGACCCAGTACTTC,CASSFRWAADDRPFEETQYF
TRBD2,TRBV2,.,TRBJ2-7,TGTGCCAGCAGTTCCAATAGCGGGAACTCCTACGAGCAGTACTTC,CASSSNSGNSYEQYF
TRBD1,TRBV7-8,.,TRBJ2-7,TGTGCCAGCTGCGACCCCTCCGGGACAGGGGTGTACGAGCAGTACTTC,CASCDPSGTGVYEQYF
.,TRBV19,.,TRBJ2-1,TGTGCCAGTAGTATAGACCGTATGGTGGATGAGCAGTTCTTC,CASSIDRMVDEQFF
.,TRBV5-1,.,TRBJ2-7,TGCGCCAGCAGCTTGCGTAGGGTGGACTACGAGCAGTACTTC,CASSLRRVDYEQYF
TRBD1,TRBV7-6,.,TRBJ2-7,TGTGCCAGCAGCATGGGACAGGGGCAGGGCTACGAGCAGTACTTC,CASSMGQGQGYEQYF
.,TRBV7-9,.,TRBJ2-2,TGTGCCAGCATCGCTACAGGTCTTACCGGGGAGCTGTTTTTT,CASIATGLTGELFF
TRBD1,TRBV6-5,.,TRBJ2-1,TGTGCCAGCAGTGCCGGGACAGGGAAACCCAATGAGCAGTTCTTC,CASSAGTGKPNEQFF
TRBD1,TRBV13,.,TRBJ2-3,TGTGCCAGCAGTTTTAGACAGGGGGCGGCAGATACGCAGTATTTT,CASSFRQGAADTQYF
TRBD1,TRBV29-1,.,TRBJ2-7,TGCAGCGTTGAGCGCCGGGACAGGGAAGGCTACGAGCAGTACTTC,CSVERRDREGYEQYF
.,TRBV2,.,TRBJ2-1,TGTGCCAGCAGTGAAAGGGACCCCAGAGGCAATGAGCAGTTCTTC,CASSERDPRGNEQFF
.,TRBV19,.,TRBJ2-1,TGTGCCAGTAGTATGGAGGGCTCCCCCTACAATGAGCAGTTCTTC,CASSMEGSPYNEQFF
TRBD1,TRBV28,.,TRBJ2-7,TGTGCCAGCAGTTTATTGGACAGGGTATACGAGCAGTACTTC,CASSLLDRVYEQYF
TRBD2,TRBV9,.,TRBJ2-1,TGTGCCAGCAGCCTGGGACTAGCGGGAGGGCCGGCCCTGGAGCAGTTCTTC,CASSLGLAGGPALEQFF
.,TRBV2,.,TRBJ2-7,TGTGCCAGCAGCAGATACCTCGGGGATGAGCAGTACTTC,CASSRYLGDEQYF
.,TRBV4-3,.,TRBJ1-1,TGCGCCAGCAGTCGAGGGGGGAACACTGAAGCTTTCTTT,CASSRGGNTEAFF
TRBD2,TRBV4-2,.,TRBJ2-5,TGTGCCAGCAGCCAAGTTTCCCTAAGCGGGAGGGCCTTCGGGGAGACCCAGTACTTC,CASSQVSLSGRAFGETQYF
TRBD2,TRBV28,.,TRBJ2-3,TGTGCCAGCAGTTTATTAGCTAGCGGGGAGACAGATACGCAGTATTTT,CASSLLASGETDTQYF
TRBD1,TRBV19,.,TRBJ1-2,TGTGCCAGTAGTTCAACCGGGACAGGGGGATCCGTGGACTATGGCTACACCTTC,CASSSTGTGGSVDYGYTF
TRBD1,TRBV4-1,few,TRBJ1-1,TGCGCCACCCGGGGACAGGGAATGATTGAAGCTTTCTTT,CATRGQGMIEAFF
.,TRBV7-9,.,TRBJ2-1,TGTGCCAGCAGCTTAGGTCTAACGGGCGACCAGAGCTCCTACAATGAGCAGTTCTTC,CASSLGLTGDQSSYNEQFF
.,TRBV28,.,TRBJ2-7,TGTGCCAGCAGCCGCTACTACGAGCAGTACTTC,CASSRYYEQYF
.,TRBV6-5,.,TRBJ1-4,TGTGCCAGCAGTTACGCGATAACTAATGAAAAACTGTTTTTT,CASSYAITNEKLFF
TRBD1,TRBV28,.,TRBJ1-3,TGTGCCAGCCAAGGCCTCAGTCCAGAGGCCCCCAGGGGGAAAGGAAACACCATATATTTT,CASQGLSPEAPRGKGNTIYF
.,TRBV2,.,TRBJ1-1,TGTGCCAGCAGGGATGTCGGTCAGTCGAACACTGAAGCTTTCTTT,CASRDVGQSNTEAFF
TRBD1,TRBV9,.,TRBJ2-3,TGTGCCAGCAGCCCTCTGGACAGGGGGCGAACAGATACGCAGTATTTT,CASSPLDRGRTDTQYF
TRBD1,TRBV13,.,TRBJ2-1,TGTGCCAGCAGCGCCAGCTTACAGGGGAACAATGAGCAGTTCTTC,CASSASLQGNNEQFF
.,TRBV5-4,.,TRBJ1-1,TGTGCCAGCAGCTTCGGGACAATCACTGAAGCTTTCTTT,CASSFGTITEAFF
TRBD2,TRBV15,.,TRBJ2-1,TGTGCCACCAGCAGAGAATTAGGCCTAGCGGCAAACAATGAGCAGTTCTTC,CATSRELGLAANNEQFF